The source of this T cell receptor beta chain is a study of Graves' ophthalmopathy and Graves' hyperthyroidism (dated by TCRdb to the late 2010s). Turning to the overall study: Peripheral blood was collected at initial diagnosis, before any treatment. The study used signatures of the TCR beta repertoire to tell Graves' ophthalmopathy apart from Graves' hyperthyroidism and to predict which patients would progress to ophthalmopathy. In total, 120 to 150 blood samples were TCR-sequenced: 40 to 45 ophthalmopathy, some 72 hyperthyroidism and roughly 17 hyperthyroidism-to-ophthalmopathy patients. To explore V-J signatures distinguishing ophthalmopathy from hyperthyroidism, a discovery set of more than 95 patients (43 ophthalmopathy, 57 stable hyperthyroidism) was enrolled. For independent validation, a separate cohort was made up of approximately 19 hyperthyroidism patients plus 17 patients who later progressed from hyperthyroidism to ophthalmopathy. T-cell repertoires of thyroid tissue and blood were compared in more than five hyperthyroidism patients. Following sampling, methimazole starting at 30 mg daily was administered to hyperthyroidism patients, and high-dose intravenous methylprednisolone was administered to ophthalmopathy patients. The approximately 100 discovery patients were randomly divided into training and test sets at a 7:3 ratio.

CDR3 length: 14 amino acids, cysteine to phenylalanine. Solely the CDR3 DNA is kept, with 42 bases framed from the first base. The germline V gene (reference sequence) specifies SEHNR as CDR1 and FQNEAQ as CDR2. Trimming at the junction amounts to 2 bases on V and 7 bases on J, and the germline ends lie 15 bases apart. Hyperthyroidism was considered stable if no progression to ophthalmopathy occurred within 18 months of follow-up. Hyperthyroidism patients were newly diagnosed, with disease duration under 2 months, and aged 18 to 65 years. Patients with other autoimmune diseases, uncontrolled infections, pregnancy or lactation were excluded from the study. Diagnosis was based on clinical symptoms, serum thyroxine, TRAb, thyroid ultrasound and orbital computed tomography. PBMCs were isolated from 7.5 to 10 ml of fresh peripheral blood by Ficoll-Paque density gradient centrifugation. Total RNA was extracted with Trizol reagent and quality-checked on an Agilent 2100 Bioanalyzer.

This clonotype was picked up many times. Its cognate antigen has yet to be identified. The record has no base qualities; no much larger clone is one base away. For repertoire sequencing, TCR beta CDR3 regions were amplified from RNA transcripts. A first-round RT-PCR used HTBI primers with the Qiagen OneStep RT-PCR kit, followed by a second-round multiplex PCR, size selection and purification. The libraries underwent paired-end sequencing with 100 bp reads on an Illumina HiSeq2000. The study's processing was this. SOAPnuke was used to process the reads, removing any read that contained adapters or uncalled bases, had a mean Phred below 15, or lacked an exact match to the constant primer or identifier. High-quality paired reads were merged with COPE v1.2.5. Each unique nucleotide sequence was defined as a clonotype, and clonotypes were aligned to IMGT TRB V, D and J references with MiTCR v1.1. The analysis was limited to V-J combinations with a frequency above 0.0001, which together covered 99.2% of the repertoires. For each V-J combination, a TCR clonal expansion and chaos score was defined as F50 clonal expansion divided by the chaos observed in the TCRdist matrix. Welch's t-statistics and random forest were used to reduce features to about a dozen V-J combinations, which were fed into a naive Bayes classifier. Thyroid-blood repertoire similarity was quantified with the Morisita-Horn index. TCRdb trimmed the raw reads at Q25, called clones with MiXCR and kept productive beta chains. Records with the same CDR3 protein are collapsed into one entry carrying the most frequent genes and DNA. What appears here as the V and J calls and clone size reflects TCRdb's work, not the paper's. For this sample the table gives hundreds of thousands of distinct CDR3 sequences, of which over 20% were detected only once. Roughly 6.9% of the sample is taken by the ten largest.

What the work shows at the level of the full study, not this receptor alone: In validation, the model predicted ophthalmopathy progression with about 71% sensitivity and approximately 75% specificity; roughly 12 predicted patients were CT-confirmed with GO in a median of about 6.1 months. Sample size was not predetermined statistically, and investigators were not blinded to group allocation. In cross-validation, the 13-signature model distinguished ophthalmopathy from stable hyperthyroidism with 85% to 90% sensitivity and almost 83% specificity, and in the test set the corresponding values were around 80% and 75%. Among expanded thyroid clonotypes with frequency above 0.001, most also showed up in blood, which suggests that blood repertoires may reflect the thyroid immune response.

This TCR was sampled from a woman under 30 with stable Graves' hyperthyroidism. Some clones in this sample may be carry-over from other donors' samples. Donor details come from another sample of the same person, matched by shared clones. The sequencing input was peripheral blood. The chain is assembled from TRBV7-9 and TRBJ2-7; TRBD1 could be the D gene, as 6 bases match. The nucleotide sequence is given as TGTGCCAGCAGCTTAACGGACAGCCTGGGAGAGCAGTACTTC. This yields the protein CASSLTDSLGEQYF.